These T cell receptor beta chains were read from a single sample in a study of blood T cell repertoires in COVID-19. The protocol was immunoSEQ multiplex PCR, while the TCRdb copy is restricted to in-frame clones and leaves out a portion. The table has about 250,000 clones, under 85% seen once. Sequencing used peripheral blood. The source is a human donor in a cohort sampled during active COVID-19. Both conserved end residues are part of each CDR3. A D gene is named only where the DNA matches it firmly. Clone size, where shown, is once, few, many, or a class for clones that have expanded.

v_gene: TRBV7-3; d_gene: TRBD1; abundance: -; j_gene: TRBJ2-1; CDR3nt: TGTGCCAGCAGCCCTGGGACAGCCAGGGATGAGCAGTTCTTC; CDR3aa: CASSPGTARDEQFF
v_gene: TRBV15; d_gene: TRBD2; abundance: -; j_gene: TRBJ2-1; CDR3nt: TGTGCCACCAGCAGAGGGGGGCTAGCGGGAAACAATGAGCAGTTCTTC; CDR3aa: CATSRGGLAGNNEQFF
v_gene: TRBV6-5; d_gene: TRBD1; abundance: -; j_gene: TRBJ2-2; CDR3nt: TGTGCCAGCAGTTACGGAATTACAGGGGACACCGGGGAGCTGTTTTTT; CDR3aa: CASSYGITGDTGELFF
v_gene: TRBV19; d_gene: -; abundance: -; j_gene: TRBJ2-3; CDR3nt: TGTGCCACCAAATCCGGTTTAGACTGGTACGGCACAGATACGCAGTATTTT; CDR3aa: CATKSGLDWYGTDTQYF
v_gene: TRBV27; d_gene: -; abundance: -; j_gene: TRBJ1-5; CDR3nt: TGTGCCAGCAGTTCCACTCAGGGAGGTCAGCCCCAGCATTTT; CDR3aa: CASSSTQGGQPQHF
v_gene: TRBV2; d_gene: -; abundance: -; j_gene: TRBJ1-4; CDR3nt: TGTGCCAGCAGCCCCGAGGTGCCTAATGAAAAACTGTTTTTT; CDR3aa: CASSPEVPNEKLFF
v_gene: TRBV5-4; d_gene: -; abundance: -; j_gene: TRBJ2-3; CDR3nt: TGTGCCAGCAGCTTTCACACAGATACGCAGTATTTT; CDR3aa: CASSFHTDTQYF
v_gene: TRBV11-2; d_gene: TRBD2; abundance: once; j_gene: TRBJ2-1; CDR3nt: TGTGCCAGCAGCTTATGGTATCAGCGGGAGTACAATGAGCAGTTCTTC; CDR3aa: CASSLWYQREYNEQFF
v_gene: TRBV5-1; d_gene: -; abundance: -; j_gene: TRBJ2-2; CDR3nt: TGCGCCAGCAGCTCCCTCGGGAACGGGGAGCTGTTTTTT; CDR3aa: CASSSLGNGELFF
v_gene: TRBV12-3/TRBV12-4; d_gene: TRBD1; abundance: -; j_gene: TRBJ1-2; CDR3nt: TGTGCCAGCAGTTTTGGGACAGGACAAGGCTACACCTTC; CDR3aa: CASSFGTGQGYTF
v_gene: TRBV28; d_gene: -; abundance: -; j_gene: TRBJ2-5; CDR3nt: TGTGCCAGCAGTTCTTGGGGCCGCGCTGGTGAGACCCAGTACTTC; CDR3aa: CASSSWGRAGETQYF
v_gene: TRBV19; d_gene: TRBD1; abundance: -; j_gene: TRBJ2-6; CDR3nt: TGTGCCAGTAGTATAAGAAGGGACAGGGTCTCTGGGGCCAACGTCCTGACTTTC; CDR3aa: CASSIRRDRVSGANVLTF
v_gene: TRBV6-5; d_gene: -; abundance: -; j_gene: TRBJ1-1; CDR3nt: TGTGCCAGCAGTTACTCTACTGTGAACACTGAAGCTTTCTTT; CDR3aa: CASSYSTVNTEAFF
v_gene: TRBV29-1; d_gene: TRBD1; abundance: -; j_gene: TRBJ2-5; CDR3nt: TGCAGCGTTGGGAACAGGGGGTTAGGATTGGAGACCCAGTACTTC; CDR3aa: CSVGNRGLGLETQYF
v_gene: TRBV7-9; d_gene: -; abundance: -; j_gene: TRBJ1-3; CDR3nt: TGTGCCAGCAGCCTAATCTACCGACATTTCTCTGGAAACACCATATATTTT; CDR3aa: CASSLIYRHFSGNTIYF
v_gene: TRBV9; d_gene: -; abundance: -; j_gene: TRBJ2-1; CDR3nt: TGTGCCAGCAAAGGCGGGGGCCGCAATGAGCAGTTCTTC; CDR3aa: CASKGGGRNEQFF
v_gene: TRBV7-9; d_gene: -; abundance: -; j_gene: TRBJ1-1; CDR3nt: TGTGCCAGCACCCCAGCGGGGTATTCGTCCGAAGCTTTCTTT; CDR3aa: CASTPAGYSSEAFF
v_gene: TRBV19; d_gene: -; abundance: -; j_gene: TRBJ1-5; CDR3nt: TGTGCCAGTAACCCCATCCCGGGGGATGTCGCTAATCAGCCCCAGCATTTT; CDR3aa: CASNPIPGDVANQPQHF
v_gene: TRBV4-1; d_gene: -; abundance: -; j_gene: TRBJ2-2; CDR3nt: TGCGCCAGCAGCCAAGACAGGCACACCGGGGAGCTGTTTTTT; CDR3aa: CASSQDRHTGELFF
v_gene: TRBV5-1; d_gene: TRBD1; abundance: -; j_gene: TRBJ2-7; CDR3nt: TGCGCCAGCAGCTCCCCGGGACAGATGGGCGAGCAGTACTTC; CDR3aa: CASSSPGQMGEQYF
v_gene: TRBV28; d_gene: TRBD1; abundance: -; j_gene: TRBJ2-7; CDR3nt: TGTGCCAGCAGCCTAGACAGGGAATGGTACGAGCAGTACTTC; CDR3aa: CASSLDREWYEQYF
v_gene: TRBV5-6; d_gene: TRBD2; abundance: -; j_gene: TRBJ2-3; CDR3nt: TGTGCCAGCAGCTTGAGACTAGCGGGAAACACAGATACGCAGTATTTT; CDR3aa: CASSLRLAGNTDTQYF
v_gene: TRBV5-1; d_gene: -; abundance: -; j_gene: TRBJ2-6; CDR3nt: TGCGCCAGCCGGCCTCAGGGGATATCTGGGGCCAACGTCCTGACTTTC; CDR3aa: CASRPQGISGANVLTF
v_gene: TRBV18; d_gene: TRBD1; abundance: -; j_gene: TRBJ2-1; CDR3nt: TGTGCCAGCTCAACCTCGACCGGGACAGGGACCTACAATGAGCAGTTCTTC; CDR3aa: CASSTSTGTGTYNEQFF
v_gene: TRBV4-1; d_gene: -; abundance: -; j_gene: TRBJ2-3; CDR3nt: TGCGCCAGCAGCCAAGATGGGCCGATCACGGTGACAGATACGCAGTATTTT; CDR3aa: CASSQDGPITVTDTQYF
v_gene: TRBV4-1; d_gene: -; abundance: -; j_gene: TRBJ2-5; CDR3nt: TGCGCCAGCAGCCAAGTGGGGCGGGGGCGAGAGACCCAGTACTTC; CDR3aa: CASSQVGRGRETQYF
v_gene: TRBV7-8; d_gene: -; abundance: -; j_gene: TRBJ1-3; CDR3nt: TGTGCCAGCAGCCGACCCCCCGGGGATATCTCTGGAAACACCATATATTTT; CDR3aa: CASSRPPGDISGNTIYF
v_gene: TRBV7-2; d_gene: TRBD1; abundance: -; j_gene: TRBJ2-7; CDR3nt: TGTGCCAGCAGCTTAGCCGGGACAGGGGCCCACGAGCAGTACTTC; CDR3aa: CASSLAGTGAHEQYF
v_gene: TRBV19; d_gene: TRBD2; abundance: few; j_gene: TRBJ2-3; CDR3nt: TGTGCCAGTAGTCGGTCGGGGGGGCCTCTCACAGGGTACACAGATACGCAGTATTTT; CDR3aa: CASSRSGGPLTGYTDTQYF
v_gene: TRBV7-2; d_gene: TRBD2; abundance: -; j_gene: TRBJ2-3; CDR3nt: TGTGCCAGCAGCTCGAGGACTAGCGGGATCACAGATACGCAGTATTTT; CDR3aa: CASSSRTSGITDTQYF
v_gene: TRBV11-3; d_gene: -; abundance: -; j_gene: TRBJ1-3; CDR3nt: TGTGCCAGCAGCTACACCCCAGGAAACACCATATATTTT; CDR3aa: CASSYTPGNTIYF
v_gene: TRBV21-1; d_gene: -; abundance: -; j_gene: TRBJ2-7; CDR3nt: TGTGCCAGCAGCAACTTTGACAGGCCCCTGGGGGAGCAGTACTTC; CDR3aa: CASSNFDRPLGEQYF
v_gene: TRBV28; d_gene: TRBD1; abundance: -; j_gene: TRBJ1-2; CDR3nt: TGTGCCAGTTTACAGGGGAACGCCTTCTACACCTTC; CDR3aa: CASLQGNAFYTF
v_gene: TRBV10-2; d_gene: TRBD1; abundance: -; j_gene: TRBJ2-4; CDR3nt: TGCGCCAGCAGGGGGACAGACCTAGCCAAAAACATTCAGTACTTC; CDR3aa: CASRGTDLAKNIQYF
v_gene: TRBV9; d_gene: TRBD2; abundance: -; j_gene: TRBJ2-5; CDR3nt: TGTGCCAGCAGCCTCTCTAGCGGGAAAGGGGAGACCCAGTACTTC; CDR3aa: CASSLSSGKGETQYF
v_gene: TRBV18; d_gene: -; abundance: once; j_gene: TRBJ2-2; CDR3nt: TGTGCCAGCTCACCTCCGGGGTTGGGCACCGGGGAGCTGTTTTTT; CDR3aa: CASSPPGLGTGELFF
v_gene: TRBV5-1; d_gene: -; abundance: -; j_gene: TRBJ1-5; CDR3nt: TGCGCCAGCAGCACCGACAGCGGCAATCAGCCCCAGCATTTT; CDR3aa: CASSTDSGNQPQHF
v_gene: TRBV2; d_gene: TRBD1; abundance: -; j_gene: TRBJ1-5; CDR3nt: TGTGCCAGCAGTCCTACAGGGGCCAGCAATCAGCCCCAGCATTTT; CDR3aa: CASSPTGASNQPQHF
v_gene: TRBV4-2; d_gene: -; abundance: -; j_gene: TRBJ1-2; CDR3nt: TGTGCCAGCAGCCAAGATTCCCCAGGGATGGGGGGCTACACCTTC; CDR3aa: CASSQDSPGMGGYTF
v_gene: TRBV2; d_gene: TRBD2; abundance: -; j_gene: TRBJ2-2; CDR3nt: TGTGCCAGCAGCGTACTAGCGGCGAACACCGGGGAGCTGTTTTTT; CDR3aa: CASSVLAANTGELFF
v_gene: TRBV6-5; d_gene: TRBD1; abundance: -; j_gene: TRBJ1-2; CDR3nt: TGTGCCAGCAGCCCCGGACAGGTCGTAGGCTATGGCTACACCTTC; CDR3aa: CASSPGQVVGYGYTF
v_gene: TRBV28; d_gene: -; abundance: -; j_gene: TRBJ2-7; CDR3nt: TGTGCCAGCAGTTTGGGAAGGACCCGAGGGGAGCAGTACTTC; CDR3aa: CASSLGRTRGEQYF
v_gene: TRBV7-2; d_gene: TRBD2; abundance: -; j_gene: TRBJ2-5; CDR3nt: TGTGCCAGCAGCTTACCCCGGGGGGGCGAGAAGACCCAGTACTTC; CDR3aa: CASSLPRGGEKTQYF
v_gene: TRBV28; d_gene: -; abundance: -; j_gene: TRBJ2-3; CDR3nt: TGTGCCAGCAGTTTCCAGACTAGCACAGATACGCAGTATTTT; CDR3aa: CASSFQTSTDTQYF
v_gene: TRBV11-3; d_gene: TRBD1; abundance: -; j_gene: TRBJ2-2; CDR3nt: TGTGCCAGCAGCTTACAGGGGGAAACCGGGGAGCTGTTTTTT; CDR3aa: CASSLQGETGELFF
v_gene: TRBV19; d_gene: -; abundance: -; j_gene: TRBJ1-2; CDR3nt: TGTGCCAGTAGTATGGCGGGGGATGGCTACACCTTC; CDR3aa: CASSMAGDGYTF
v_gene: TRBV24-1; d_gene: -; abundance: -; j_gene: TRBJ2-3; CDR3nt: TGTGCCACCAGGGCAGATTACACAGATACGCAGTATTTT; CDR3aa: CATRADYTDTQYF
v_gene: TRBV7-7; d_gene: -; abundance: -; j_gene: TRBJ2-7; CDR3nt: TGTGCTAGCAGCTTAGTTTCGCCAAGGGGGATTACCTACGAGCAGTACTTC; CDR3aa: CASSLVSPRGITYEQYF
v_gene: TRBV23-1; d_gene: TRBD1; abundance: few; j_gene: TRBJ1-2; CDR3nt: TGCGCCAGCAGTCAAAATGGGACAGGAAACTATGGCTACACCTTC; CDR3aa: CASSQNGTGNYGYTF
v_gene: TRBV10-3; d_gene: TRBD2; abundance: -; j_gene: TRBJ2-7; CDR3nt: TGTGCCGTATACGGACTAGAACTTGACTTC; CDR3aa: CAVYGLELDF
v_gene: TRBV11-2; d_gene: TRBD2; abundance: -; j_gene: TRBJ2-2; CDR3nt: TGTGCCAGCAGCTTAAGGTGGCTAGCGGGAGCAAACACCGGGGAGCTGTTTTTT; CDR3aa: CASSLRWLAGANTGELFF
v_gene: TRBV28; d_gene: -; abundance: -; j_gene: TRBJ1-1; CDR3nt: TGTGCCAGCAGCAGCCTCGGGGCTGAAGCTTTCTTT; CDR3aa: CASSSLGAEAFF
v_gene: TRBV10-2; d_gene: TRBD2; abundance: -; j_gene: TRBJ2-7; CDR3nt: TGCGCCAGCAGACCGACGTGGCGGGAGGCCTCCTACGAGCAGTACTTC; CDR3aa: CASRPTWREASYEQYF
v_gene: TRBV19; d_gene: TRBD2; abundance: -; j_gene: TRBJ2-3; CDR3nt: TGTGCCAGTACAGCGGGGGATCCCACAGATACGCAGTATTTT; CDR3aa: CASTAGDPTDTQYF
v_gene: TRBV7-9; d_gene: -; abundance: -; j_gene: TRBJ1-3; CDR3nt: TGTGCCAGCAGCCAGGGTCGCCGGATCGACCGGAGGGCCATATATTTT; CDR3aa: CASSQGRRIDRRAIYF
v_gene: TRBV2; d_gene: TRBD2; abundance: -; j_gene: TRBJ2-7; CDR3nt: TGTGCCAGCAGTTCCCCGACTAGCGGGGCCCCCTACGAGCAGTACTTC; CDR3aa: CASSSPTSGAPYEQYF